Listed below are T cell receptor beta chains from one sample, sequenced in a study of cytomegalovirus exposure and HLA in healthy donors. Data came from immunoSEQ multiplex PCR; TCRdb stores just in-frame clones and leaves some out. The sample yields some 150,000 clones, about 86% seen once. Specimen: PBMCs. The receptors here all came from a woman aged 30 to 39 in good health and CMV-seronegative. Both conserved end residues are trimmed from each CDR3. Not every row has a clone size; where given, it reads once, few, many or a size class.

CDR3aa	abundance	v_gene	j_gene
ASSSLHGNEQY	.	TRBV7-9	TRBJ2-7
ARCRGGVADTQY	.	TRBV4-3	TRBJ2-3
ASSLGGTGGTEAF	.	TRBV28	TRBJ1-1
ASSSGQMGSETQY	.	TRBV7-7	TRBJ2-5
ASQLITNEKLF	few	TRBV6-6	TRBJ1-4
ASSATWGKTSGRASEQF	once	TRBV9	TRBJ2-1
ASSLDSQGYNEQF	.	TRBV7-9	TRBJ2-1
ASSEAGAGNTEAF	.	TRBV25-1	TRBJ1-1
AWSALSLYSNQPQH	.	TRBV30	TRBJ1-5
ASRLRGQNTEAF	.	TRBV5-4	TRBJ1-1
ASSYGSSTDTQY	.	TRBV6-6	TRBJ2-3
ASSLVTGAETQY	.	TRBV5-6	TRBJ2-5
ASSLNLAGDNEQF	.	TRBV7-9	TRBJ2-1
ASSSRHWWVYNEQF	.	TRBV7-2	TRBJ2-1
ASSQDQGLADTQY	.	TRBV14	TRBJ2-3
ASSSGGGLGGELF	.	TRBV11-3	TRBJ2-2
ASSSTSQGSEQY	.	TRBV5-1	TRBJ2-7
ASSQATSVGETQY	few	TRBV4-3	TRBJ2-5
ASSVGTEPYGYT	.	TRBV5-4	TRBJ1-2
ASSHGTGKWFEQY	.	TRBV27	TRBJ2-7
ASLEGATDTQY	.	TRBV7-9	TRBJ2-3
ASSVDGFAGFSYGYT	once	TRBV9	TRBJ1-2
ASSHRGQGATQEQY	.	TRBV4-1	TRBJ2-7
ASSQDRRTGELF	.	TRBV11-2	TRBJ2-2
ASWGGYEQY	.	TRBV7-9	TRBJ2-7
ASRPSGAYNEQF	.	TRBV27	TRBJ2-1
ASSFRDVFTEAF	.	TRBV5-1	TRBJ1-1
ASSPDSSSTDTQY	.	TRBV5-1	TRBJ2-3
ASSVDGAGSSTDTQY	.	TRBV9	TRBJ2-3
ASSYSTAANGYT	.	TRBV6-6	TRBJ1-2
ASSLGQGIPAAETQY	.	TRBV5-1	TRBJ2-5
ASSLPGGLSSGEQF	.	TRBV7-9	TRBJ2-1
ASSPTPGNEKLF	.	TRBV9	TRBJ1-4
ASRKTGRNEQY	.	TRBV6-1	TRBJ2-7
ASSPSRGNLEQY	.	TRBV18	TRBJ2-7
ASSWDGTNEQF	.	TRBV7-3	TRBJ2-1
ASSWTRQGSSPLH	.	TRBV11-2	TRBJ1-6
ASSLGLGRRADTQY	.	TRBV7-9	TRBJ2-3
ASSLGSNQPQH	few	TRBV27	TRBJ1-5
ASSQEARLAGGQLGLF	.	TRBV4-1	TRBJ2-2
ASSLVPRASYEQY	.	TRBV7-2	TRBJ2-7
ASSRSAGSSYNEQF	.	TRBV27	TRBJ2-1
ASSFQTGLQETQY	.	TRBV7-2	TRBJ2-5
ASVGLAGSHEQF	.	TRBV25-1	TRBJ2-1
ASSLAGGYEQY	.	TRBV28	TRBJ2-7
ASSPRQGDSSPLH	.	TRBV7-6	TRBJ1-6
ASIKRQGDYGYT	few	TRBV28	TRBJ1-2
ASSPMRMYLNYGYT	.	TRBV4-3	TRBJ1-2